This T cell receptor (beta chain) emerged from a study of cytomegalovirus exposure and HLA in healthy donors. Turning to the study itself: An early data release held some 85 million unique TCRs from HLA-typed donors.

A word on this clone: Antigen unknown.

The V gene end was trimmed by 5 bases and the J gene end by 7 bases; junction bases not matched to a gene: 8. This CDR3 comprises 13 residues. Germline loops: CDR1 GTSNPN, CDR2 SVGIG (reference sequence). Study-wide results and limits: The authors confirmed in vitro that three CMV-associated chains were specific for CMV antigens. Later, an analysis showed that TCR beta chains associated with HLA were more clonally expanded than others that were equally common.

Healthy bone marrow donors made up the donor group. The PCR employed 60 Vbeta primers together with 13 Jbeta primers. TCRdb's copy holds only in-frame clones and misses some; the assay was immunoSEQ multiplex PCR. Seen here are 100,000 to 150,000 clones, 65% to 85% observed once, and the top ten hold under 4.5%. This TCR derives from a man younger than 30 in good health and CMV-seropositive. The chain links TRBV30 to TRBJ2-1, with TRBD1 identical over 7 bases. Sequenced: PBMCs. The CDR3 nucleotides are TGTGCCTGGGACCCTCAGGGGGTAAATGAGCAGTTCTTC. It codes for CAWDPQGVNEQFF.